Shown below are 5 T cell receptor beta chains from a single sample sequenced in a study of blood T cells in healthy people across ages. The second PCR ran about 6 to 12 cycles with a sample-barcoded 5' primer and J-beta primers. In TCRdb, the 5' RACE reads were re-called with MiXCR into one record per CDR3 protein. In the table there are 700,000 to 900,000 distinct CDR3 sequences, roughly 24% of which are singletons. These sequences were also reported in another study, on T cells of mothers and their children.

The sequencing input was blood. These receptors were collected from a boy aged 10-17 years in good health.

The chain combines TRBV19 with TRBJ1-4, with a weak D call TRBD1 (5 bases). CDR3 length: 14 residues. The germline gives CDR1 LNHDA, CDR2 SQIVND (reference sequence). V shed 4 bases and J shed 5 bases, with 11 bases lying between them. CDR3 bases: TGTGCCAGTAGTAATGGGGACGGGAATGAAAAACTGTTTTTT. Translation: CASSNGDGNEKLFF.

The chain joins TRBV6-5 to TRBJ1-2; 12 nucleotides line up with TRBD1. CDR3 size: 17 residues. CDR1 and CDR2 from the germline V gene are MNHEY and SVGAGI. V dropped 6 bases and J dropped 0; count of bases not matched to a gene: 8. The chain's CDR3 is CASSLVGTGGSNYGYTF. The CDR3 nucleotides are TGTGCCAGCAGCCTAGTGGGGACAGGGGGCTCTAACTATGGCTACACCTTC.

The sample holds many counts of this clonotype. The V call is TRBV7-2, the J call TRBJ2-5; 13 bases are a match to TRBD2. Germline trimming cut 5 bases from V and 5 bases from J; bases unmatched to any gene: 17. Germline assignment: CDR1 SGHTA and CDR2 FQGNSA. The CDR3 has 19 amino acids. CDR3 amino acids: CASSAYLTSGGRPGETQYF. In DNA form, the CDR3 reads TGTGCCAGCAGCGCCTATTTGACTAGCGGGGGGCGCCCCGGGGAGACCCAGTACTTC.

This clonotype was detected a few times. The chain employs TRBV18 and TRBJ1-5, with D hard to call. The CDR3 extends over 14 amino acids. Trimming left V 6 bases short and J 5 bases short, with 14 bases between. Germline V gene sequence: CDR1 KGHSH, CDR2 LQKENI. The chain's CDR3 is CASSHKGMDQPQHF. The CDR3 nucleotides are TGTGCCAGCTCGCATAAAGGGATGGATCAGCCCCAGCATTTT.

For this clonotype: One end of the junction does not line up with germline, which may come from a read error. This chain connects TRBV12-3 or TRBV12-4 to TRBJ2-1; D might be TRBD2 (6 bases). The CDR3 is made up of 16 amino acids. CDR3 in amino acids: CASRLGGSGSYNEQFF. In DNA, the CDR3 is TGCGCCAGCAGGCTGGGGGGTAGCGGATCCTACAATGAGCAGTTCTTC.